The present T cell receptor beta chain was sequenced within a study of beta chain features in type 1 diabetes. In the study overall: Sorted cells, 107,917,701 in number, were examined across all samples. The study, taken as a whole, reports: A greater similarity of naive, central memory and Treg TCRB repertoires was seen among patients than among healthy donors. TCRB CDR3 length was moderately but significantly reduced in all four CD4+ subsets of Type 1 diabetes patients. A cDNA-based sequencing approach could over-represent cells with high TCR expression.

About this clone itself: What it binds is not known.

Expressed TCRB transcripts got sequenced, as all isolated RNA was reverse transcribed. Here immunoSEQ multiplex PCR was the method, and the copy in TCRdb shows in-frame clones only, minus some. The profile covers roughly 300,000 clones, with more than 13% appearing a single time and under 0.02% taken by the ten largest. Stem cell-like memory, regulatory, central memory and naive CD4+ cells were sorted via CD45RO/CCR7/CD25/CD127/CD95/CD27. Sequencing used naive CD4+ T cells from blood. The sequence came from a man aged 30-40 years with type 1 diabetes.

The CDR3 is CASSSHRVSYEQYF. The CDR3 DNA is TGTGCCAGCAGCTCCCACAGGGTTTCCTACGAGCAGTACTTC. The rearrangement links TRBV7-9 to TRBJ2-7; the D gene is possibly TRBD1 (6 bases). V dropped 4 bases and J dropped 1 base, with 11 bases sitting between them. Germline assignment: CDR1 SEHNR and CDR2 FQNEAQ (reference sequence). This CDR3 spans 14 amino acids.